What follows is one T cell receptor (beta chain) and its context. Antigen unknown. The source of the sample is a study of T-cell reconstitution after alpha-beta-depleted transplantation in children. Overall study results and limits: Several hundred rapidly expanded clones from non-depleted graft cells reportedly supplied alpha-beta T cells about two months post-transplant.

Trimming took off 1 base at V and 4 bases at J, with 14 bases between the two ends. This CDR3 comprises 16 residues. Germline V gene sequence: CDR1 SGHRS, CDR2 YFSETQ. The authors prepared the TCRbeta library with unique molecular identifiers. TCRdb reprocessed the PCR reads via MiXCR and lists one record per CDR3 protein. The sample holds about a million distinct CDR3 sequences, under 30% seen once. Specimen: PBMCs, mostly from graft donor cells, collected 360 days after TCRalphabeta/CD19-depleted stem cell transplant. V is TRBV5-1 and J is TRBJ2-2; weak D call: TRBD1 (6 bases). The sequence was obtained from a boy under two years old who had a stem cell transplant for SCID, so the T cells may come from the graft donor. CDR3 nucleotide sequence: TGCGCCAGCAGCTTGATTCAGGGGATGAGCACCGGGGAGCTGTTTTTT. Protein product: CASSLIQGMSTGELFF.